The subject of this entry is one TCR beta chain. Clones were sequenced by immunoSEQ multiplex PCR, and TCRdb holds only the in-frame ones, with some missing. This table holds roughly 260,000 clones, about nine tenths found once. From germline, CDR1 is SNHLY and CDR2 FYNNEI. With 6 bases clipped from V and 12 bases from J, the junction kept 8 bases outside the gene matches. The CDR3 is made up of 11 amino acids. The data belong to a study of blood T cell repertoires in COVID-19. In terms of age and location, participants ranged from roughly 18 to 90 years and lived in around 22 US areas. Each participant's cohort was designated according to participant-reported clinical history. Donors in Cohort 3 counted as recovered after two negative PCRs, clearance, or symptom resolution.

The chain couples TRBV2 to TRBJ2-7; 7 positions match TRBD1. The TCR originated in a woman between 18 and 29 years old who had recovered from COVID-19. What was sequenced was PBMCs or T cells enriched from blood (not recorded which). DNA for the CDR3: TGTGCCAGCAGAGTTGACAGGGTAACGTACTTC. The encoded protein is CASRVDRVTYF.